One sample yielded the 15 T cell receptor beta chains listed below, sequenced in a study of OX40 agonist ivuxolimab in advanced cancers. Data came from immunoSEQ multiplex PCR; TCRdb stores just in-frame clones and leaves some out. The repertoire holds more than 70,000 clones, with approximately 94% as singletons. The sample was CD4+ or CD8+ T cells sorted from blood, taken in a trial of the OX40 agonist ivuxolimab. These receptors were taken from an adult with an advanced solid tumor such as melanoma, head and neck, liver or kidney cancer.

The rearrangement links TRBV27 to TRBJ2-7; 7 positions agree with TRBD1. The junction had 12 bases not matched to a gene; V was cut back by 6 bases and J by 7 bases. CDR1 is MNHEY, CDR2 SMNVEV, per germline (reference sequence). The CDR3 has 14 amino acids. CDR3 sequence reads: CASRPGQPLSEQYF. CDR3 sequence (DNA): TGTGCCAGCAGGCCGGGACAGCCTCTTAGTGAGCAGTACTTC.

This rearrangement joins TRBV11-2 to TRBJ2-7; possibly TRBD2 for D (6 bases). The V gene lost 4 bases and the J gene lost 5 bases, with 18 bases spanning the gap. The CDR3 has 15 amino acids. Germline CDR1 reads SGHAT; CDR2 reads FQNNGV. The CDR3 coding sequence is TGTGCCAGCAGCTCACCTCGGGGGAATCTCAACGAGCAGTACTTC. Its protein product is CASSSPRGNLNEQYF.

The chain joins TRBV29-1 to TRBJ2-3, with TRBD2 identical over 9 bases. V was clipped by 6 bases and J by 4 bases; unmatched bases: 11. Looked up from germline, CDR1 is SQVTM and CDR2 is ANQGSEA. The CDR3 covers 15 residues. The CDR3 nucleotides are TGCAGCGTAGAGCAAGCGGGAGGATCCCCAGATACGCAGTATTTT. This sequence encodes CSVEQAGGSPDTQYF.

This clone has only a few counts. CDR3: CATSSRWSTGDQPQHF. The CDR3 DNA reads as TGTGCCACCAGCAGCCGCTGGTCCACGGGGGATCAGCCCCAGCATTTT. This chain links TRBV15 with TRBJ1-5; TRBD1 is a possible D gene (5 bases). V was clipped by 3 bases and J by 5 bases, with 17 bases between them. CDR3 length equals 16 residues. Germline values: CDR1 LNHNV, CDR2 YYDKDF (reference sequence).

This clone has just one count. The J gene is TRBJ2-7, the V gene TRBV2; D remains unclear. V was cut by 5 bases and J by 2 bases, with 19 bases left in between. The CDR3 sequence is 16 residues long. Germline V gene lookup returns CDR1 SNHLY and CDR2 FYNNEI. CDR3 nucleotides: TGTGCCAGCAGTCCCCGTGTGGAAACAGTGGCCTACGAGCAGTACTTC. Protein sequence: CASSPRVETVAYEQYF. Together with reference TRBV2 and TRBJ2-7, the CDR3 gives the full variable domain: EPEVTQTPSHQVTQMGQEVILRCVPISNHLYFYWYRQILGQKVEFLVSFYNNEISEKSEIFDDQFSVERPDGSNFTLKIRSTKLEDSAMYFCASSPRVETVAYEQYFGPGTRLTVT.

V is TRBV2 and J is TRBJ2-5; D remains unclear. The tail of the sequence fits TRBJ2-7 better, so the J call may be wrong. CDR1 and CDR2 from the germline V gene are SNHLY and FYNNEI. The CDR3 consists of 11 residues. In nucleotides, the CDR3 is TGTGCCAGCAGGACGGCCTACGAGCAGTACTTC. Its protein product is CASRTAYEQYF.

This chain uses TRBV11-2 with TRBJ2-3, with D tentatively TRBD1 (6 bases). The CDR3 consists of 14 residues. The V end was cut by 5 bases, the J end by 2 bases, with 11 bases between. Germline CDR1 is SGHAT and CDR2 is FQNNGV. CDR3 DNA sequence: TGTGCCAGCAGCAGGGGGTTGATCACAGATACGCAGTATTTT. Translating gives CASSRGLITDTQYF.

The V call is TRBV7-9, the J call TRBJ1-2; D possibly corresponds to TRBD1 (6 bases). V was clipped by 3 bases and J by 6 bases, with 8 bases between them. The CDR3 runs to 12 residues. Per germline, CDR1 SEHNR and CDR2 FQNEAQ (reference sequence). CDR3 sequence: CASSFRGDGYTF. CDR3 nucleotide sequence: TGTGCCAGCAGCTTTAGGGGGGATGGCTACACCTTC.

The table lists this clone with a count of one. The CDR3 here is CASGRRVSADTQYF. CDR3 bases: TGTGCCAGCGGACGCAGGGTGAGCGCAGATACGCAGTATTTT. V gene TRBV7-9 combines with J gene TRBJ2-3; D is perhaps TRBD1 (5 bases). The CDR3 is 14 amino acids. V lost 8 bases and J 4 bases, leaving 16 bases between the germline ends. Per germline, CDR1 SEHNR and CDR2 FQNEAQ (reference sequence).

The V gene is TRBV28, the J gene TRBJ2-1, with 9 bases fitting TRBD2. Per germline, CDR1 MDHEN and CDR2 SYDVKM. This CDR3 is 16 amino acids long. Unmatched junction bases numbered 9, after V lost 5 bases and J lost 4 bases. The CDR3 sequence: CASSPGFAGGYNEQFF. Written as DNA, the CDR3 is TGTGCCAGCAGTCCCGGCTTCGCGGGGGGGTACAATGAGCAGTTCTTC.

In this sample, this clone turned up once. V and J are TRBV4-3 and TRBJ2-1, with D unclear. CDR1 and CDR2 (germline): LGHNA, YSLEER. V dropped 0 bases and J dropped 6 bases, with 15 bases sitting between them. The CDR3 loop spans 16 amino acids. The CDR3 nucleotides read TGCGCCAGCAGCCAAGATCTCAGGCAGCCGGGCAATGAGCAGTTCTTC. It codes for CASSQDLRQPGNEQFF.

This chain links TRBV7-3 with TRBJ2-3, with 10 bases that match TRBD1. The germline gives CDR1 SGHTA, CDR2 FQGTGA. The CDR3 contains 15 residues. Trimming took 3 bases from V and 3 from J; bases not matched to a gene: 3. The DNA of the CDR3 is TGTGCCAGCAGCTTGGACAGGGGGTGGACAGATACGCAGTATTTT. Translating gives CASSLDRGWTDTQYF. Filled out from reference TRBV7-3 and TRBJ2-3, the complete variable domain reads GAGVSQTPSNKVTEKGKYVELRCDPISGHTALYWYRQSLGQGPEFLIYFQGTGAADDSGLPNDRFFAVRPEGSVSTLKIQRTERGDSAVYLCASSLDRGWTDTQYFGPGTRLTVL.

The V gene is TRBV10-3, the J gene TRBJ1-2; TRBD1 is a possible D gene (5 bases). The CDR3 runs 13 residues. From germline, CDR1 is ENHRY and CDR2 SYGVKD. Trimming removed 10 bases from V and 8 bases from J, with 20 bases in between. The CDR3 sequence: CATQPGGLGGYTF. Written as DNA, the CDR3 is TGTGCCACTCAACCGGGGGGGTTGGGCGGCTACACCTTC.

V is TRBV5-4 and J is TRBJ2-3, with D unresolved. V was clipped by 0 bases and J by 3 bases, with 8 bases between them. Germline V CDR1 and CDR2: SGHNT, YYREEE (reference sequence). The CDR3 spans 14 residues. The CDR3 protein is CASSLASATDTQYF. The DNA of the CDR3 is TGTGCCAGCAGCTTGGCGAGCGCAACAGATACGCAGTATTTT.

The chain links TRBV5-1 to TRBJ1-2; D unclear. Trimming took off 0 bases at V and 8 bases at J, with 11 bases between the two ends. Germline loops: CDR1 SGHRS, CDR2 YFSETQ. The CDR3 totals 13 residues. CDR3 coding DNA: TGCGCCAGCAGCTTGGAGGTAGGGCAAGGCTACACCTTC. The encoded protein is CASSLEVGQGYTF. Full variable domain (remainder filled in from reference TRBV5-1 and TRBJ1-2): KAGVTQTPRYLIKTRGQQVTLSCSPISGHRSVSWYQQTPGQGLQFLFEYFSETQRNKGNFPGRFSGRQFSNSRSEMNVSTLELGDSALYLCASSLEVGQGYTFGSGTRLTVV.